This note documents a single TCR beta chain sequence. The data belong to a study of shared clonotypes between healthy human individuals. Germline V gives CDR1 GTSNPN, CDR2 SVGIG (reference sequence). The V segment lost 1 base and the J segment 5 bases; nucleotides outside the gene matches: 6. The CDR3 length is 14 residues. Measured with immunoSEQ multiplex PCR; TCRdb has only the in-frame clones, and not every one. The table lists 2 million to 2.5 million clones, 95% of them singletons. The chain links TRBV30 to TRBJ2-5, with TRBD1 matching over 8 bases. Sample: naive CD4+ T cells sorted from blood. Subset in this sample: CD45RA+ positively selected. This receptor was obtained from a young man in good health. The chain's CDR3 is CAWSGTGKIETQYF. The CDR3 DNA reads TGTGCCTGGAGTGGGACAGGGAAAATCGAGACCCAGTACTTC.